These 20 T cell receptor beta chains were sequenced from one sample in a study of blood T cell repertoires in COVID-19. TCRdb's copy holds only in-frame clones and misses some; the assay was immunoSEQ multiplex PCR. Of about 43,000 clones listed, approximately 88% are singletons. The sample taken for sequencing was peripheral blood. These receptors were taken from a man aged 55-75 years with active COVID-19.

This clone was seen a single time. The chain links TRBV5-4 to TRBJ2-5, with D tentatively TRBD2 (6 bases). V was cut by 4 bases and J by 0 bases, with 10 bases left in between. The CDR3 loop spans 14 amino acids. In germline, CDR1 is SGHNT, CDR2 YYREEE (reference sequence). The CDR3 DNA reads TGTGCCAGCAGCGCCGGGACTTACCAAGAGACCCAGTACTTC. This gives the protein CASSAGTYQETQYF.

V usage is TRBV19 and J usage is TRBJ1-2, with TRBD1 identical over 7 bases. The trim removed 3 bases at V and 7 bases at J, leaving 8 bases unmatched. Germline V CDR1 and CDR2: LNHDA, SQIVND (reference sequence). This CDR3 is 14 amino acids long. The CDR3 coding sequence is TGTGCCAGTAGTATGGACAGGCCTGGGGGTGGCTACACCTTC. Translated: CASSMDRPGGGYTF.

This clone was seen a handful of times. Other DNA sequences in the same sample also yield this CDR3. V gene TRBV5-1 combines with J gene TRBJ2-3; perhaps TRBD2 as D (5 bases). This CDR3 region has 15 residues. Germline CDR1 reads SGHRS; CDR2 reads YFSETQ. Trimming shortened V by 0 bases and J by 3 bases, and 11 bases separated the two germline ends. The CDR3 spells CASSLGRGRTDTQYF. CDR3 DNA: TGCGCCAGCAGCTTGGGAAGAGGGCGAACAGATACGCAGTATTTT.

The V call is TRBV28, the J call TRBJ1-1, with D tentatively TRBD1 (5 bases). Trimming took off 6 bases at V and 1 base at J, with 9 bases between the two ends. CDR1 MDHEN and CDR2 SYDVKM come from the germline V gene. The CDR3 consists of 13 residues. The CDR3 nucleotides read TGTGCCAGCAGGCCCCAGGGGAACACTGAAGCTTTCTTT. It translates to CASRPQGNTEAFF.

The rearrangement joins TRBV7-9 to TRBJ1-3; D is ambiguous. The V end lost 5 bases, the J end lost 1 base, and 9 bases lay between the germline ends. This CDR3 contains 14 residues. The germline CDR1 and CDR2 sequences are SEHNR and FQNEAQ (reference sequence). Written as DNA, the CDR3 is TGTGCCAGCAGCCTCTTTCGGTCTGGAAACACCATATATTTT. It translates to CASSLFRSGNTIYF.

The chain has TRBV11-3 and TRBJ2-1, with TRBD1 matching 10 bases. With V trimmed by 2 bases and J by 8 bases, 9 bases remained unmatched. This CDR3 spans 16 amino acids. Germline CDR1 is SGHNT and CDR2 is YENEEA. This chain's CDR3 is CASSLPVTGGIDEQFF. DNA of the CDR3: TGTGCCAGCAGCTTACCAGTGACAGGGGGCATCGATGAGCAGTTCTTC.

V and J are TRBV6-1 and TRBJ2-1; D is perhaps TRBD1 (5 bases). Germline values: CDR1 MNHNS, CDR2 SASEGT. V dropped 1 base and J dropped 3 bases, with 10 bases sitting between them. The CDR3 runs to 15 residues. This chain's CDR3 is CASSEDFRDYNEQFF. The CDR3 bases are TGTGCCAGCAGTGAAGACTTCAGGGACTACAATGAGCAGTTCTTC.

This chain joins TRBV19 and TRBJ1-1, with TRBD1 identical over 7 bases. CDR3 length: 13 amino acids. With V trimmed by 7 bases and J by 3 bases, 5 bases remained unmatched. CDR1 is LNHDA, CDR2 SQIVND, per germline (reference sequence). CDR3 in amino acids: CASNDREDTEAFF. CDR3 bases: TGTGCCAGTAACGACAGGGAAGACACTGAAGCTTTCTTT.

The V call is TRBV9, the J call TRBJ2-7; 11 positions agree with TRBD1. Losses at the gene ends were 7 bases for V and 4 bases for J; bases not matched to a gene: 1. CDR1 SGDLS and CDR2 YYNGEE come from the germline V gene. The CDR3 runs 12 residues. CDR3 loop: CASGTGGYEQYF. In nucleotides, the CDR3 is TGTGCCAGCGGGACAGGGGGTTACGAGCAGTACTTC.

The V call is TRBV7-2, the J call TRBJ1-3; D is unclear. The V end lost 2 bases, the J end lost 3 bases, and 8 bases lay between the germline ends. Germline CDR1 and CDR2: SGHTA and FQGNSA. The CDR3 sequence is 14 residues long. The CDR3 DNA is TGTGCCAGCAGCTTACAAACGGGTGGAAACACCATATATTTT. Translating it yields CASSLQTGGNTIYF.

This clone was observed a handful of times. J is TRBJ2-1 and V is TRBV5-1, with 7 positions matching TRBD1. Trimming cost V 4 bases and J 3 bases; bases outside gene matches: 4. CDR3 size: 14 residues. CDR1 and CDR2 (germline): SGHRS, YFSETQ. The CDR3, as DNA: TGCGCCAGCAGCCAGGGGGAAAACTACAATGAGCAGTTCTTC. Translated: CASSQGENYNEQFF.

The chain joins TRBV5-4 to TRBJ2-1, with D perhaps matching TRBD1 (5 bases). CDR1 SGHNT and CDR2 YYREEE come from the germline V gene (reference sequence). V was shortened by 5 bases and J by 0 bases, with 18 bases between the two germline ends. The CDR3 has 17 amino acids. The CDR3 reads CASRSTSGKSSYNEQFF. The CDR3 DNA reads TGTGCCAGCAGATCTACATCAGGGAAAAGCTCCTACAATGAGCAGTTCTTC.

V gene TRBV4-1 combines with J gene TRBJ2-1; D is undetermined. Trimming pared 0 bases from V and 0 bases from J, leaving 9 bases between. The CDR3 runs to 16 residues. Germline V gives CDR1 MGHRA, CDR2 YSYEKL. CDR3 protein: CASSQEIVLSYNEQFF. Written as DNA, the CDR3 is TGCGCCAGCAGCCAAGAAATTGTCCTCTCCTACAATGAGCAGTTCTTC.

The genes are TRBV5-6 and TRBJ2-1; D gene uncertain. V was clipped by 1 base and J by 7 bases, with 6 bases between them. The CDR3 loop spans 12 amino acids. In germline, CDR1 is SGHDT, CDR2 YYEEEE. The CDR3 DNA reads as TGTGCCAGCAGCTTGAAGCGTAATGAGCAGTTCTTC. Translated: CASSLKRNEQFF.

The V gene is TRBV6-1, the J gene TRBJ1-3; D remains unclear. V was trimmed by 2 bases and J by 4 bases, leaving 9 bases between them. The CDR3 is made up of 14 amino acids. The germline gives CDR1 MNHNS, CDR2 SASEGT. This CDR3 reads CASSERRAGNTIYF. In nucleotides, the CDR3 is TGTGCCAGCAGTGAACGTCGAGCGGGAAACACCATATATTTT.

CDR3 sequence (DNA): TGTGCCAGCAGTGATTCTCGCGGGGGGTCCTACGAGCAGTACTTC. Its protein product is CASSDSRGGSYEQYF. This chain uses TRBV6-1 with TRBJ2-7; 8 bases map to TRBD2. V lost 3 bases, J lost 1 base, and 5 bases stayed unmatched. Germline V gene sequence: CDR1 MNHNS, CDR2 SASEGT. The CDR3 is made up of 15 amino acids.

The gene calls are TRBV5-4 and TRBJ1-5; no definite D call. V was cut by 3 bases and J by 2 bases, with 15 bases left in between. The CDR3 sequence is 16 residues long. Germline V lookup: CDR1 SGHNT, CDR2 YYREEE (reference sequence). The chain's CDR3 is CASSYGGFTGNQPQHF. The CDR3 bases are TGTGCCAGCAGCTACGGAGGGTTTACGGGCAATCAGCCCCAGCATTTT.

The J gene is TRBJ2-1, the V gene TRBV14; D is unresolved. V dropped 2 bases and J dropped 9 bases, with 11 bases sitting between them. This CDR3 region has 13 residues. Germline CDR1 reads SGHDN; CDR2 reads FVKESK. The CDR3 region is CASSQSYPGEQFF. CDR3 bases: TGTGCCAGCAGCCAATCGTACCCGGGTGAGCAGTTCTTC.

This sequence joins TRBV5-6 and TRBJ1-6, with D maybe TRBD1 (5 bases). This CDR3 has 17 residues. CDR1 and CDR2 from the germline V gene are SGHDT and YYEEEE. The V and J ends lost 4 bases and 1 base respectively, with 15 bases between them. The CDR3 loop is CASSQEVGGSYNSPLHF. CDR3 in DNA: TGTGCCAGCAGCCAGGAAGTGGGGGGGTCCTATAATTCACCCCTCCACTTT.

This clone occurred a few times. V usage is TRBV18 and J usage is TRBJ1-1; TRBD1 matches 9 bases. Unmatched junction bases numbered 9, after V lost 6 bases and J lost 1 base. CDR1 is KGHSH, CDR2 LQKENI, per germline. CDR3 length equals 16 residues. CDR3 sequence (DNA): TGTGCCAGCTCGACTGCAGGACAGGGGTGGAACACTGAAGCTTTCTTT. Its protein is CASSTAGQGWNTEAFF.